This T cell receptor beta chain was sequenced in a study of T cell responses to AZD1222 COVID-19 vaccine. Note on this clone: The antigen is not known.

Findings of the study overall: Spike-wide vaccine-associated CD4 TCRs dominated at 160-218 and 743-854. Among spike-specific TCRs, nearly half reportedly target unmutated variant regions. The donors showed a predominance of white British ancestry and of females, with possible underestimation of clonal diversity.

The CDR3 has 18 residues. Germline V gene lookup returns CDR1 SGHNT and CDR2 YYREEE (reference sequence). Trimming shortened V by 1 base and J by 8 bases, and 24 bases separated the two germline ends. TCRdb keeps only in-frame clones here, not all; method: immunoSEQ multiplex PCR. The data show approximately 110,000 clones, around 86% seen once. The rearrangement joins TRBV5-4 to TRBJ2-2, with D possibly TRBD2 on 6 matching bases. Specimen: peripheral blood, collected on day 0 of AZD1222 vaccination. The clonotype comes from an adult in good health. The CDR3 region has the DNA TGTGCCAGCAGCTTGCCCGAAGGGCAGGGAGAGGGGAGGGGGGAGCTGTTTTTT. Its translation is CASSLPEGQGEGRGELFF.